A single sample is the source of the 13 T cell receptor beta chains below, sequenced in a study of blood T cell repertoires in COVID-19. Method: immunoSEQ multiplex PCR; TCRdb's copy keeps in-frame clones and lacks some. The sample consists of around 200,000 clones, around four fifths of them appearing once. Sequencing input: peripheral blood. These receptors were taken from a woman in her thirties or forties with active or convalescent COVID-19.

V and J are TRBV6-2 or TRBV6-3 and TRBJ1-1; no clear D. V lost 6 bases, J lost 4 bases, and 9 bases lay in between. Germline loops: CDR1 MNHEY, CDR2 SVGEGT. This CDR3 spans 12 amino acids. The CDR3 DNA reads as TGTGCCAGCAGCCTAACAGTCACTGAAGCTTTCTTT. This encodes CASSLTVTEAFF.

The gene calls are TRBV5-1 and TRBJ1-1; 8 bases are a match to TRBD1. This CDR3 is built from 18 residues. J gave up 4 bases and V 1 base, and 15 bases lay outside the gene matches. Germline CDR1 is SGHRS and CDR2 is YFSETQ. Here the CDR3 reads CASSLQNRGSLRGTEAFF. DNA for the CDR3: TGCGCCAGCAGCTTGCAGAACAGGGGGTCCCTCAGGGGCACTGAAGCTTTCTTT.

The rearrangement links TRBV29-1 to TRBJ2-3, with D maybe TRBD2 (5 bases). Germline CDR1 is SQVTM and CDR2 is ANQGSEA. This CDR3 comprises 15 residues. Trimming took 2 bases from V and 4 from J, leaving 16 bases between them. The CDR3 sequence is CSVEIRGLSPDTQYF. The CDR3 nucleotides read TGCAGCGTTGAAATACGAGGGTTAAGTCCAGATACGCAGTATTTT.

The J gene is TRBJ2-3, the V gene TRBV2, with 7 bases that match TRBD2. Per germline, CDR1 SNHLY and CDR2 FYNNEI. The V and J ends lost 11 bases and 2 bases, in that order; junction bases with no gene match: 7. The CDR3 has 13 amino acids. CDR3 bases: TGTGCCCTCCGGAGCGGGATCACAGATACGCAGTATTTT. Translating it yields CALRSGITDTQYF.

The rearrangement joins TRBV3-1 (or the pseudogene TRBV3-2) to TRBJ1-2, with 8 bases matching TRBD1. This CDR3 comprises 13 residues. Germline V gives CDR1 LGHDT, CDR2 YNNKEL (reference sequence). V lost 6 bases, J lost 4 bases, and 4 bases stayed unmatched. The CDR3 is CASRPTGGYGYTF. CDR3 in DNA: TGTGCCAGCAGACCCACAGGGGGCTATGGCTACACCTTC.

This clone has at least ten counts. The chain is built from TRBV2 and TRBJ2-7, with a weak D call TRBD2 (6 bases). Trimming took 1 base from V and 2 from J, leaving 21 bases between them. This CDR3 has 18 residues. Germline values: CDR1 SNHLY, CDR2 FYNNEI. The CDR3 bases are TGTGCCAGCAGTGAAGTTCCCCTAAGTAGCGGCTATACCTACGAGCAGTACTTC. Translation: CASSEVPLSSGYTYEQYF.

In regard to this clone: The sample contains more than one DNA sequence encoding this CDR3. V gene TRBV5-1 combines with J gene TRBJ2-5, with TRBD1 matching over 9 bases. The J segment lost 2 bases and the V segment lost 2 bases, leaving 4 bases of the junction unmatched. The germline gives CDR1 SGHRS, CDR2 YFSETQ. This CDR3 is 15 amino acids long. The DNA of the CDR3 is TGCGCCAGCAGCTTAGGGGACAGGGTTCAAGAGACCCAGTACTTC. This sequence encodes CASSLGDRVQETQYF. The variable domain in full, completed from reference TRBV5-1 and TRBJ2-5, reads KAGVTQTPRYLIKTRGQQVTLSCSPISGHRSVSWYQQTPGQGLQFLFEYFSETQRNKGNFPGRFSGRQFSNSRSEMNVSTLELGDSALYLCASSLGDRVQETQYFGPGTRLLVL.

The V call is TRBV5-1, the J call TRBJ1-4, with 10 nucleotides matching TRBD1. Germline V gene sequence: CDR1 SGHRS, CDR2 YFSETQ. Losses at the gene ends were 4 bases for V and 6 bases for J; bases not matched to a gene: 6. The length of the CDR3 is 15 residues. For the CDR3, the DNA is TGCGCCAGCAGCCGTCAAGGGACAGGGGATGAAAAACTGTTTTTT. Translated: CASSRQGTGDEKLFF. Full variable domain (remainder filled in from reference TRBV5-1 and TRBJ1-4): KAGVTQTPRYLIKTRGQQVTLSCSPISGHRSVSWYQQTPGQGLQFLFEYFSETQRNKGNFPGRFSGRQFSNSRSEMNVSTLELGDSALYLCASSRQGTGDEKLFFGSGTQLSVL.

V is TRBV14 and J is TRBJ1-1, with D perhaps matching TRBD1 (6 bases). The germline CDR1 and CDR2 sequences are SGHDN and FVKESK. The CDR3 consists of 18 residues. V was clipped by 4 bases and J by 0 bases, with 21 bases between them. The CDR3 bases are TGTGCCAGCAGCCCTCGGGGAGGGGGAGTCCCCCTGAACACTGAAGCTTTCTTT. It yields the protein CASSPRGGGVPLNTEAFF.

The chain links TRBV6-2 or TRBV6-3 to TRBJ1-1; TRBD1 matches at 9 bases. The J segment lost 0 bases and the V segment lost 2 bases, leaving 7 bases of the junction unmatched. The germline V gene has CDR1 MNHEY and CDR2 SVGEGT. This CDR3 spans 17 amino acids. The CDR3 DNA reads as TGTGCCAGCAGTTACCTGAAGACAGGGGGTTTGAACACTGAAGCTTTCTTT. Its protein product is CASSYLKTGGLNTEAFF.

The chain links TRBV7-2 to TRBJ2-1; D is perhaps TRBD2 (6 bases). The CDR3 runs 13 residues. Between the trimmed V and J ends, which lost 0 bases and 15 bases, there was a span of 15 bases. The germline V gene has CDR1 SGHTA and CDR2 FQGNSA. Here the CDR3 reads CASSLALRGNGFF. The DNA of the CDR3 is TGTGCCAGCAGCTTAGCCCTGCGGGGCAACGGGTTCTTC.

The rearrangement joins TRBV2 to TRBJ1-5; possibly TRBD1 for D (5 bases). This CDR3 has 13 amino acids. V gave up 5 bases and J gave up 5 bases, with 10 bases separating them. Germline V gives CDR1 SNHLY, CDR2 FYNNEI. In DNA form, the CDR3 reads TGTGCCAGCAGTCGGGGAGGGGATCAGCCCCAGCATTTT. Translating it yields CASSRGGDQPQHF.

This clone was seen once. The V and J genes are TRBV27 and TRBJ1-1; maybe TRBD1 (5 bases). V lost 10 bases and J lost 2, with 14 bases in between. The CDR3 consists of 13 residues. CDR1 and CDR2 (germline): MNHEY, SMNVEV (reference sequence). CDR3 in amino acids: CAIQQAGNTEAFF. The DNA of the CDR3 is TGTGCCATTCAACAGGCGGGAAACACTGAAGCTTTCTTT.